One and the same sample provided the 5 T cell receptor beta chains below, sequenced in a study of cytomegalovirus exposure and HLA in healthy donors. PCR amplification relied on 60 Vbeta primers (plus 13 Jbeta primers). The method was immunoSEQ multiplex PCR; TCRdb's version includes in-frame clones alone and lacks a portion of them. The sample includes about 160,000 clones, about 80% of them seen just once. The sequencing sample was made of PBMCs. These receptors all come from a girl between 10 and 17 years old in good health and CMV-seropositive.

The rearrangement links TRBV6-1 to TRBJ2-7; the D gene is possibly TRBD2 (6 bases). The germline CDR1 and CDR2 sequences are MNHNS and SASEGT. V was clipped by 5 bases and J by 0 bases, with 8 bases between them. The CDR3 covers 13 residues. The DNA of the CDR3 is TGTGCCAGCAGTAAGGACTACTCCTACGAGCAGTACTTC. Its translation: CASSKDYSYEQYF.

The chain has TRBV11-3 and TRBJ2-2; TRBD2 matches 8 bases. Germline V gene lookup returns CDR1 SGHNT and CDR2 YENEEA. V trimming: 5 bases; J trimming: 5 bases; junction bases outside the gene matches: 10. This CDR3 contains 16 residues. CDR3 in DNA: TGTGCCAGCAGCCCCTACGCGGGGGGAGGGACCGGGGAGCTGTTTTTT. It codes for CASSPYAGGGTGELFF.

This clone was recorded only once. The J gene is TRBJ2-7, the V gene TRBV6-5, with D maybe TRBD2 (7 bases). Germline CDR1 and CDR2: MNHEY and SVGAGI. The CDR3 is made up of 13 amino acids. The V end lost 6 bases, the J end lost 4 bases, and 13 bases lay between the germline ends. DNA of the CDR3: TGTGCCAGCAGGCCGGGGGGCCGGTACGAGCAGTACTTC. Protein sequence: CASRPGGRYEQYF.

This clone occurred a few times. The genes are TRBV7-8 and TRBJ1-4; D not resolved. The germline V gene has CDR1 SGHVS and CDR2 FQNEAQ. Trimming stripped 4 bases from V and 3 bases from J, with 18 bases between. The CDR3 runs to 17 residues. The CDR3 sequence is CASSSPTRGRANEKLFF. In nucleotides, the CDR3 is TGTGCCAGCAGCTCCCCTACCCGTGGGAGGGCTAATGAAAAACTGTTTTTT.

The chain carries TRBV29-1 and TRBJ2-3; maybe TRBD2 (5 bases). The CDR3 spans 16 residues. In germline, CDR1 is SQVTM, CDR2 ANQGSEA. The germline V and J ends were trimmed by 5 bases and 4 bases, with 22 bases remaining between them. In nucleotides, the CDR3 is TGCAGCGTTTTGCCCGTGACTATCCCACCCCCAGATACGCAGTATTTT. Its protein is CSVLPVTIPPPDTQYF.